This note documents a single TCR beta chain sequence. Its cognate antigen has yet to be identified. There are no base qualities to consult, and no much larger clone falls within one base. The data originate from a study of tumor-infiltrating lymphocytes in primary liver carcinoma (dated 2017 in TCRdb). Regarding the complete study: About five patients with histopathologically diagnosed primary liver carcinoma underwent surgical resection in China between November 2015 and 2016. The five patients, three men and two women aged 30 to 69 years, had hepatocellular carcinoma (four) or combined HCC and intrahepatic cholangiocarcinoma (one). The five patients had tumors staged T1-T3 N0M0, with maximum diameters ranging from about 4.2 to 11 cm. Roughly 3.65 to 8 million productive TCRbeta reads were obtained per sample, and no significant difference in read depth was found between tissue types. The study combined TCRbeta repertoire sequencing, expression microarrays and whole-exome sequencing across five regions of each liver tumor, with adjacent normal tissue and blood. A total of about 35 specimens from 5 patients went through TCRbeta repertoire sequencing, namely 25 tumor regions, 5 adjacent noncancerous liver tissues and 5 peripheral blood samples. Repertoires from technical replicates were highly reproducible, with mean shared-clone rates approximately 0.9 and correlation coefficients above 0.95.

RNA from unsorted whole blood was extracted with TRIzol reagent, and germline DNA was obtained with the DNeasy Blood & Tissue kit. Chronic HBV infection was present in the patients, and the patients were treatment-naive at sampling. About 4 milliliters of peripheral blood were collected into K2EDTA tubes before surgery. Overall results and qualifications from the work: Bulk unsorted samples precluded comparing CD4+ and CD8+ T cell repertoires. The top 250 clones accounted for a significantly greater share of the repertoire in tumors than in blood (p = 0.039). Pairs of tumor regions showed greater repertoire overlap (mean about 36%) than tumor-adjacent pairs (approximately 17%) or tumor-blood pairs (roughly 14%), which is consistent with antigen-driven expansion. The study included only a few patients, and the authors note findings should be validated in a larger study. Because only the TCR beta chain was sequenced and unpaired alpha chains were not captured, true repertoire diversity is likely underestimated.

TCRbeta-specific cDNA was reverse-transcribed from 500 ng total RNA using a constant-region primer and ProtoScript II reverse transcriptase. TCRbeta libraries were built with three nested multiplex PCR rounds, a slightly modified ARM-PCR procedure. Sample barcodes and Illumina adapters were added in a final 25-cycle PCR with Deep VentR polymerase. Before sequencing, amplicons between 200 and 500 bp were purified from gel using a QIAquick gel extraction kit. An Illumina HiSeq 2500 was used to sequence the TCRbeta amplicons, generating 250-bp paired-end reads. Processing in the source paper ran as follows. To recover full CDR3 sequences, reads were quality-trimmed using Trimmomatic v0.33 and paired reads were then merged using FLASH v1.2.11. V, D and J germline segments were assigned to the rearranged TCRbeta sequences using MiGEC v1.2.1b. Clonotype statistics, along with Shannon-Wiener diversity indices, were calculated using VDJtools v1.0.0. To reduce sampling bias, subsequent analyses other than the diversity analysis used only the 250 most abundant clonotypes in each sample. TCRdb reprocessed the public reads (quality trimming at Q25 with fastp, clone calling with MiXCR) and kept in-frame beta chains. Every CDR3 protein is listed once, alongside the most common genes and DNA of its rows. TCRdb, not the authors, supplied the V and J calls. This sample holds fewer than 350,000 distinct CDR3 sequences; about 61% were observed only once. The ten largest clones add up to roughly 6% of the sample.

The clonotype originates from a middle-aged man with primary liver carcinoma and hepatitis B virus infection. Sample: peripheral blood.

DNA sequence: TGTGCCACCAGTGATGGTGACAGTGGGTTTCAGCCCCAGCATTTT. This yields the protein CATSDGDSGFQPQHF. This chain joins TRBV24-1 to TRBJ1-5; the D gene is possibly TRBD1, with 5 bases matching. According to the germline V gene, CDR1 reads KGHDR and CDR2 reads SFDVKD. From cysteine to phenylalanine, the CDR3 is 15 amino acids long. The read is trimmed to its CDR3 DNA, 45 bases read in frame from base 1. V gives up 3 bases and J gives up 6 bases, and the segment between their germline ends measures 14 bases.